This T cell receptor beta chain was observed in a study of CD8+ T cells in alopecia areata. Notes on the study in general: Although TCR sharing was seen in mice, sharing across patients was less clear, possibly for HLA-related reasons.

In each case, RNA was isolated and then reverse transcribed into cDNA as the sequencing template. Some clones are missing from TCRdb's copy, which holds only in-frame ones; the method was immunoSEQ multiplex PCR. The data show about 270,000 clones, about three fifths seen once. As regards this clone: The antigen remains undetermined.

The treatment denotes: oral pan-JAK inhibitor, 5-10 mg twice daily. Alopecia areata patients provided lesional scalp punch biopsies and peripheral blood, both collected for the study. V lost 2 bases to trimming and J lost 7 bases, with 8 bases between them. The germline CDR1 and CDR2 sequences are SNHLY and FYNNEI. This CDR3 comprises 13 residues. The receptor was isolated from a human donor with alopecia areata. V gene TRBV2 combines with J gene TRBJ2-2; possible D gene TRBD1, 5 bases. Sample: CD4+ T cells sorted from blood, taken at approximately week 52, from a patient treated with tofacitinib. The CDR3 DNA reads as TGTGCCAGCAGTGAACAGGGTGTCGGGGAGCTGTTTTTT. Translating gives CASSEQGVGELFF.